The sequence of this TCR beta chain was determined in a study of synovial regulatory T cells in juvenile arthritis (dated by TCRdb to the mid-2010s). In the study overall: Among sequenced patients, a few were therapy-naive, one received methotrexate plus infliximab, roughly six received methotrexate, and one had no treatment information. Using matched patient samples, the researchers compared TCRbeta CDR3 repertoires across three groups: blood iaTreg cells, other blood Treg cells and synovial fluid Treg cells. Effector T cell subsets were also sequenced in this cohort for comparisons, but the Treg dataset alone covers only blood and synovial fluid Treg cells. TCR repertoire comparisons included Treg and Teff subsets from more than nine JIA patients with active disease. Summary of the overall study and its limitations: Lower TCR diversity was observed in blood iaTreg cells than in other blood Treg cells, consistent with antigen-driven expansion. iaTreg TCR repertoires were found to be largely private across patients and to partially overlap with synovial Teff and blood CPL repertoires. Synovial Treg cells shared more CDR3 sequences with iaTreg cells than with other blood Treg cells; Chao-Jaccard similarity confirmed closer relation.

From a lookup of the germline V gene (reference sequence), CDR1 and CDR2 are SEHNR and FQNEAQ. The CDR3 covers 14 residues, taking in both the cysteine and the phenylalanine. The record lacks a DNA sequence. About this clone: It lacks a known antigen.

TCR repertoires were obtained from approximately eleven juvenile idiopathic arthritis patients with active disease who had not reached inactive disease, of whom 3 were polyarticular and 8 were oligoarticular. The median age of the TCR-sequenced patients was under 13 years (range 2.4-22.9), and their median disease duration was roughly 7 years (range 0.2-19.1). Samples for TCR repertoire analysis came from two centres in Italy. Peripheral blood mononuclear cells were isolated by Histopaque-1077 density gradient and cryopreserved in roughly 90% FCS with roughly 10% DMSO. The method behind the library was the immunoSEQ multiplex PCR assay. Adaptive Biotechnologies carried out the TCRbeta CDR3 sequencing. In the original analysis: To assess repertoire similarity, the researchers used the Chao-modified Jaccard index along with median clonotype overlap taken from 200 random subsamples at equal sample size. Similarity analyses used either productive nucleotide sequences or in silico-translated amino acid sequences. Repertoires were compared using hierarchical clustering with single linkage and t-SNE, both based on Chao-modified Jaccard distances. Repertoire diversity was measured with the Renyi index after sample size normalisation across a range of alpha values. This is the immuneACCESS table as TCRdb keeps it, with only in-frame sequences that have V and J called. A part of the clones is gone; compared with another copy, unresolved V genes explain less than half, and the rest is unexplained. V, J and clone size were drawn from that table, and D and trimming were deduced from the DNA. This sample's table carries just under 10,000 clones. The top ten clonotypes cover 0.95% to 1% of the sample.

Specimen: Treg cells from blood. The sample's cell subset or site label, in plain terms: remaining (HLA-DR-negative) circulating blood Treg cells. The chain joins TRBV7-9 to TRBJ1-1. The clonotype originates from a donor aged 2-35 years with juvenile idiopathic arthritis. The CDR3 loop reads CASSLGSVNTEAFF.